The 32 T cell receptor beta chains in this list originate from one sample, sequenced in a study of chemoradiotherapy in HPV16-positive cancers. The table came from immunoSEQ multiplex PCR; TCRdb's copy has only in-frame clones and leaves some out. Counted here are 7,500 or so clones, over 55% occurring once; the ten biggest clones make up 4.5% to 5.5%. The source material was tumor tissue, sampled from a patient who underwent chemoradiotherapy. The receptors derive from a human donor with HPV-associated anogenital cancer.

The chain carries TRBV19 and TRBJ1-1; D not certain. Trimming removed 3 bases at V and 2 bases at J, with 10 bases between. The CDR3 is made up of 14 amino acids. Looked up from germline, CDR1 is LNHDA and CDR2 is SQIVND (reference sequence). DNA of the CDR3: TGTGCCAGTAGTATGTTCGCAGGCAACACTGAAGCTTTCTTT. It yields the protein CASSMFAGNTEAFF.

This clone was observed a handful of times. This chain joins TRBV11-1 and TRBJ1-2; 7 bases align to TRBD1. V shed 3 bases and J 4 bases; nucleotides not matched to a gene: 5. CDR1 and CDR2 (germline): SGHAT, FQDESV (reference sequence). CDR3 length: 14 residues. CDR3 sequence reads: CASSLNRDSYGYTF. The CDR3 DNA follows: TGTGCCAGCAGCTTGAATAGGGACAGCTATGGCTACACCTTC.

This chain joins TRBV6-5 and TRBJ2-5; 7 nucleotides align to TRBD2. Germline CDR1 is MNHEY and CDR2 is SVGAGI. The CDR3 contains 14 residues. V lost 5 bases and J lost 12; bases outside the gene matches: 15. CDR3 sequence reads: CASSLTTGTNTKYF. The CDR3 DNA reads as TGTGCCAGCAGTCTCACAACCGGGACTAACACAAAGTACTTC.

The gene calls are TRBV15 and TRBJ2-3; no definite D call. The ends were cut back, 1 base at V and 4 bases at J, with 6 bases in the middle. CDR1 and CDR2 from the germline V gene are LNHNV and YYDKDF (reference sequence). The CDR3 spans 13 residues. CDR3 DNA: TGTGCCACCAGCAGAGCTCAGGCAGATACGCAGTATTTT. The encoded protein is CATSRAQADTQYF.

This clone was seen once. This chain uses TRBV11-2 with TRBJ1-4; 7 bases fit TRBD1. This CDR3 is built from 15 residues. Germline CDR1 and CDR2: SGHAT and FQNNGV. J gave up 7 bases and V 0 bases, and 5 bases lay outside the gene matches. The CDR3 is CASSLDRGRGEKLFF. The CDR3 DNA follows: TGTGCCAGCAGCTTAGATAGGGGGCGGGGTGAAAAACTGTTTTTT.

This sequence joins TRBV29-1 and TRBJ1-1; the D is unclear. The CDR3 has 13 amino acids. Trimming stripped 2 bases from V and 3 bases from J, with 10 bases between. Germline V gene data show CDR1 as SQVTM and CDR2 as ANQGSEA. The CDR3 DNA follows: TGCAGCGTTGAATGGGGTGTGGACACTGAAGCTTTCTTT. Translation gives CSVEWGVDTEAFF.

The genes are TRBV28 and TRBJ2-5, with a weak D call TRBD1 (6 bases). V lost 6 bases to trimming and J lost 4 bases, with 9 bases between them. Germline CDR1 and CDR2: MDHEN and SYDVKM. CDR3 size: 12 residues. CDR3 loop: CASRQGLETQYF. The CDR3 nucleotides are TGTGCCAGCAGACAGGGTTTAGAGACCCAGTACTTC.

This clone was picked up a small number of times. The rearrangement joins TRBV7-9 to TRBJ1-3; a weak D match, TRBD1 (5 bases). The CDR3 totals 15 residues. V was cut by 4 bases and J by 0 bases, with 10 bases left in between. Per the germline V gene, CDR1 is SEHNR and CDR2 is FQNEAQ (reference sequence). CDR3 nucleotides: TGTGCCAGCAGCTCCAGGGTCCCCTCTGGAAACACCATATATTTT. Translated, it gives CASSSRVPSGNTIYF.

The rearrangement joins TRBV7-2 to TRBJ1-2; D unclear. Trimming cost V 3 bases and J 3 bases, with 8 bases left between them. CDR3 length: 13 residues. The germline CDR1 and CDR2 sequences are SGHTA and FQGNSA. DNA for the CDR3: TGTGCCAGCAGCTTTATAAAAGACTATGGCTACACCTTC. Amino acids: CASSFIKDYGYTF.

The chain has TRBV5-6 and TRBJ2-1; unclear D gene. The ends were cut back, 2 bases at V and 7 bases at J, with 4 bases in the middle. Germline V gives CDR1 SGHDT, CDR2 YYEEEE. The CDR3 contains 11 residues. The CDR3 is CASSLINEQFF. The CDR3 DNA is TGTGCCAGCAGCTTAATTAATGAGCAGTTCTTC.

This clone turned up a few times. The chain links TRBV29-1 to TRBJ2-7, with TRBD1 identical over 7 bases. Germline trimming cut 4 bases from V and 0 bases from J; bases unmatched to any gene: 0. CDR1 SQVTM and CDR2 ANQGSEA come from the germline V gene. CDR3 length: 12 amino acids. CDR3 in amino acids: CSVGDSSYEQYF. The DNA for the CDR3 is TGCAGCGTTGGGGACAGCTCCTACGAGCAGTACTTC.

The CDR3 is CASSTTGAAQPQHF. The CDR3 DNA reads TGTGCCAGCAGTACTACAGGGGCGGCTCAGCCCCAGCATTTT. V gene TRBV6-5 combines with J gene TRBJ1-5, with 7 bases aligning to TRBD1. Germline trimming cut 5 bases from V and 6 bases from J; bases unmatched to any gene: 7. The germline gives CDR1 MNHEY, CDR2 SVGAGI. The CDR3 is 14 amino acids.

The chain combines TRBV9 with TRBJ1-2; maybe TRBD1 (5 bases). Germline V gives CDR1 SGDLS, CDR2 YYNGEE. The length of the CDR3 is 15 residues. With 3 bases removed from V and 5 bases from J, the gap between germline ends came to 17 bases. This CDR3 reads CASSAEEGTPYGYTF. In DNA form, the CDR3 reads TGTGCCAGCAGCGCCGAGGAGGGGACCCCATATGGCTACACCTTC.

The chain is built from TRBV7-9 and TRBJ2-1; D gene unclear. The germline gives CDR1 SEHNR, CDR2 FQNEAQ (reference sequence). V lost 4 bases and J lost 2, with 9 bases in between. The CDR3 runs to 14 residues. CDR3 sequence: CASSSPTTYNEQFF. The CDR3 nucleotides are TGTGCCAGCAGCTCCCCGACGACCTACAATGAGCAGTTCTTC.

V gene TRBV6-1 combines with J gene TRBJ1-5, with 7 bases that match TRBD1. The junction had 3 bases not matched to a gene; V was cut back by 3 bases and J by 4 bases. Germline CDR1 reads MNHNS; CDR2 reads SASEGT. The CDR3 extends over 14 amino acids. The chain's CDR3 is CASSDGTENQPQHF. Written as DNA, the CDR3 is TGTGCCAGCAGTGATGGGACAGAAAATCAGCCCCAGCATTTT.

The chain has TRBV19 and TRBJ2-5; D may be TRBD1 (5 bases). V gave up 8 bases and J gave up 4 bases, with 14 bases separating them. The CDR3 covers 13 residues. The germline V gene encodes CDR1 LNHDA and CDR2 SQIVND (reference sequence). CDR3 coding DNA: TGTGCCAGTCAAAAAGGGGTTGCAGAGACCCAGTACTTC. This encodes CASQKGVAETQYF. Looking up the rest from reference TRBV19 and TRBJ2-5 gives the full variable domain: DGGITQSPKYLFRKEGQNVTLSCEQNLNHDAMYWYRQDPGQGLRLIYYSQIVNDFQKGDIAEGYSVSREKKESFPLTVTSAQKNPTAFYLCASQKGVAETQYFGPGTRLLVL.

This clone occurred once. This CDR3 reads CSAQPLETQYF. As DNA, the CDR3 is TGCAGTGCCCAACCCCTGGAGACCCAGTACTTC. The J gene is TRBJ2-5, the V gene TRBV20-1; D is unclear. This CDR3 is built from 11 residues. The germline V and J ends were trimmed by 6 bases and 5 bases, with 10 bases remaining between them. Germline loops: CDR1 DFQATT, CDR2 SNEGSKA (reference sequence).

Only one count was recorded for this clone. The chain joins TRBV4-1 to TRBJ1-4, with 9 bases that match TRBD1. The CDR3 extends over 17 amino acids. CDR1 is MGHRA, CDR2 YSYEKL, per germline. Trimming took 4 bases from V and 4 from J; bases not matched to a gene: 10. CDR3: CASSRTGTGRNNEKLFF. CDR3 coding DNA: TGCGCCAGCAGCCGCACCGGGACAGGGCGTAATAATGAAAAACTGTTTTTT.

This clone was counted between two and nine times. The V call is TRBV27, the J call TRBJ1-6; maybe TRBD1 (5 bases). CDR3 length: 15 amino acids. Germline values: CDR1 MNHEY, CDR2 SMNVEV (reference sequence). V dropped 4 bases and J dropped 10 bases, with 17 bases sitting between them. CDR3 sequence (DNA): TGTGCCAGCAGTTCTCTGGGACTGATGGAGTCACCCCTCCACTTT. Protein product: CASSSLGLMESPLHF.

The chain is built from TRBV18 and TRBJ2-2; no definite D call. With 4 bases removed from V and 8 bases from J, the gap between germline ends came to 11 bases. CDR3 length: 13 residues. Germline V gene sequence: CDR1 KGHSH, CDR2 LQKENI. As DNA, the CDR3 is TGTGCCAGCTCACTTTTCCGGTCGGGGGAGCTGTTTTTT. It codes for CASSLFRSGELFF.

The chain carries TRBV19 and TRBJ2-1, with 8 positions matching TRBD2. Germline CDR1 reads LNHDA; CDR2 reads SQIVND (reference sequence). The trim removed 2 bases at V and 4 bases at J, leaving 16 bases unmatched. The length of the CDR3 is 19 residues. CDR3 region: CASSISLAGPRGGYNEQFF. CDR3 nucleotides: TGTGCCAGTAGTATAAGCCTAGCGGGCCCGCGAGGGGGTTACAATGAGCAGTTCTTC.

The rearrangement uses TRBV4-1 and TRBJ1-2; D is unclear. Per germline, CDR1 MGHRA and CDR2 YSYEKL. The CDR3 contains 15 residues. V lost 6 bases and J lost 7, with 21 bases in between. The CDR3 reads CASSLQQGDPSGYTF. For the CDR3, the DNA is TGCGCCAGCAGTCTCCAACAAGGTGACCCCTCTGGCTACACCTTC.

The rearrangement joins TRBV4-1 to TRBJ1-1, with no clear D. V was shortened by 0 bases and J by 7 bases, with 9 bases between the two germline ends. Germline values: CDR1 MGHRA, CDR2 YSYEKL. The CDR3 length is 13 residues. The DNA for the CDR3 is TGCGCCAGCAGCCAAGAAGAAGAGGGTGAAGCTTTCTTT. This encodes CASSQEEEGEAFF.

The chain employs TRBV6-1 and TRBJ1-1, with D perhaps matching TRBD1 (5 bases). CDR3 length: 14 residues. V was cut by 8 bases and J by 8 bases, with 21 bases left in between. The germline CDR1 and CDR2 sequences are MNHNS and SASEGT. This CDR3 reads CASRRDWDFSEAFF. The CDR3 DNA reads TGTGCCAGCCGCCGGGACTGGGATTTCTCCGAAGCTTTCTTT.

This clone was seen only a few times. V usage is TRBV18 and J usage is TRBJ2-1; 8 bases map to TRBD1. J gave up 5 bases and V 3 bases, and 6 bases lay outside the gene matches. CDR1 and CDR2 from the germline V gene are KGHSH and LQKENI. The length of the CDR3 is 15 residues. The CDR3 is CASSPDRASHNEQFF. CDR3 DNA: TGTGCCAGCTCACCGGACAGGGCGTCCCACAATGAGCAGTTCTTC.

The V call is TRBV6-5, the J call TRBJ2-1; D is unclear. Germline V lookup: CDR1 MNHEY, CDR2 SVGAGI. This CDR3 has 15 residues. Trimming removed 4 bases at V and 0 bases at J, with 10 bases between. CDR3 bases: TGTGCCAGCAGTTCGCGACTGGGCTCCTACAATGAGCAGTTCTTC. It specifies CASSSRLGSYNEQFF.

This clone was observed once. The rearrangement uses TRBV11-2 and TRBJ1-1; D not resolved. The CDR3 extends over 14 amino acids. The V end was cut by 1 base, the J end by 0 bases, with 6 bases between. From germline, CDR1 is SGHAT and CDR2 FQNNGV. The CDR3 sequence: CASSLAGVNTEAFF. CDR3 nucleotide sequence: TGTGCCAGCAGCTTAGCGGGCGTGAACACTGAAGCTTTCTTT.

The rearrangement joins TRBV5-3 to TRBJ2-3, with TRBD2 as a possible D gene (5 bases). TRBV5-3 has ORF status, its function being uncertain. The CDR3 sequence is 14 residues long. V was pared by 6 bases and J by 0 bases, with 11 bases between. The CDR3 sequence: CARKRAISTDTQYF. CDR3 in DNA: TGTGCCAGAAAGAGGGCTATAAGCACAGATACGCAGTATTTT.

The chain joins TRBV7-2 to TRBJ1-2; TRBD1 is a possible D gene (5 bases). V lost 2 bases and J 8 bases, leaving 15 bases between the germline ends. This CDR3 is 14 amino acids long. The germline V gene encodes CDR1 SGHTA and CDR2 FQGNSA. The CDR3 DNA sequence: TGTGCCAGCAGCTTATTTCGCAGGGAACAGGGCTACACCTTC. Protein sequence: CASSLFRREQGYTF.

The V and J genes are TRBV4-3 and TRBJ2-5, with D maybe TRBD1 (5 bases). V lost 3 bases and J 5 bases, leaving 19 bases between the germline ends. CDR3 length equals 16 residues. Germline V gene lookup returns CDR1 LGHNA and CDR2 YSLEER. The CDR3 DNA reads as TGCGCCAGCAGCCATGAAGGCCAGGGTTCATCGGAGACCCAGTACTTC. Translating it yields CASSHEGQGSSETQYF.

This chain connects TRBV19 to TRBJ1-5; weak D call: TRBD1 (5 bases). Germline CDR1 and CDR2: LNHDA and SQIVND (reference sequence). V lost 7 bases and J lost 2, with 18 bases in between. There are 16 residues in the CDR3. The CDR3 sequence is CASTPGEGRGNQPQHF. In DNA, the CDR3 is TGTGCCAGTACCCCCGGAGAGGGGAGGGGCAATCAGCCCCAGCATTTT. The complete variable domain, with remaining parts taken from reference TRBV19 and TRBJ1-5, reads DGGITQSPKYLFRKEGQNVTLSCEQNLNHDAMYWYRQDPGQGLRLIYYSQIVNDFQKGDIAEGYSVSREKKESFPLTVTSAQKNPTAFYLCASTPGEGRGNQPQHFGDGTRLSIL.

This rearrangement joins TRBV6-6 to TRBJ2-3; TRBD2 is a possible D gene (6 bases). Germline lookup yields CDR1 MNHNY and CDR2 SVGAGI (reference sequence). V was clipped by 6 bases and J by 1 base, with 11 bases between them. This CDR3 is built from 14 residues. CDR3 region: CASRLRLGTDTQYF. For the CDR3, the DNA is TGTGCCAGCAGACTAAGACTAGGCACAGATACGCAGTATTTT.